What follows is one TCR beta chain and its context. Its antigen remains unknown. Germline V CDR1 and CDR2: SEHNR, FQNEAQ (reference sequence). CDR3 length: 17 amino acids. With V trimmed by 0 bases and J by 7 bases, 5 bases remained unmatched. TCRB transcripts that were expressed got sequenced, as all of the isolated RNA had been reverse transcribed. Profiled with immunoSEQ multiplex PCR; TCRdb holds only in-frame clones, not every one. In the table there are about 360,000 clones, about 12% of which are singletons. In total, each donor contributed a single heparinised blood draw that averaged about 100 mL. The data were taken from a study of beta chain features in type 1 diabetes. Study conclusions and caveats: The analysis here could not establish whether HLA type shapes TCRB rearrangement. The study found moderately but significantly shorter TCRB CDR3s in all four CD4+ subsets of Type 1 diabetes patients. Junctions at VDJ sites from type 1 diabetes patients had fewer insertions and more deletions.

The rearrangement uses TRBV7-9 and TRBJ2-1, with 14 positions matching TRBD2. The receptor was derived from a woman in her late teens or twenties with type 1 diabetes. Source material: naive CD4+ T cells from blood. CDR3 nucleotide sequence: TGTGCCAGCAGCTTAGCGAAGGGACTAGCGGGAGTTAATGAGCAGTTCTTC. It codes for CASSLAKGLAGVNEQFF.